The 30 T cell receptor beta chains below were found in one sample sequenced in a study of early T cells in non-severe SARS-CoV-2 infection (dated by TCRdb to about 2021). Libraries were made using 5' RACE. The instrument given in TCRdb is NextSeq 500. TCRdb reanalyzed the raw reads on its own, using fastp at Q25 for trimming and MiXCR for clone calling, and kept in-frame beta chains. Each CDR3 protein gets just one entry, which takes the most common genes and DNA from the rows behind it. In all, the sample holds about 28,000 distinct CDR3 sequences, and approximately 5.2% of those were seen once. The ten largest clones represent roughly 6.2% of the sample. The sample comprised whole blood. The receptors were sampled from an adult who was a healthcare worker with PCR-confirmed SARS-CoV-2 infection or an uninfected control (not recorded which).

The chain uses TRBV20-1 and TRBJ2-7, with D unclear. The CDR3 loop spans 10 amino acids. Deletions cut 4 bases from V and 6 bases from J, with 7 bases between. The germline V gene has CDR1 DFQATT and CDR2 SNEGSKA (reference sequence). CDR3 sequence (DNA): TGCAGTGCTACGGGTTCCGAGCAGTACTTC. This translates into CSATGSEQYF.

This clonotype was seen ten or more times. V usage is TRBV5-1 and J usage is TRBJ1-2; 7 positions agree with TRBD1. The CDR3 covers 17 residues. Germline V gives CDR1 SGHRS, CDR2 YFSETQ. J was trimmed by 4 bases and V by 0 bases; bases with no gene match: 12. The CDR3 protein is CASSLATGQRSLYGYTF. The DNA of the CDR3 is TGCGCCAGCAGCTTGGCCACGGGACAGCGATCCCTCTATGGCTACACCTTC.

V gene TRBV7-9 combines with J gene TRBJ1-4; 8 bases fit TRBD1. CDR3 size: 14 residues. Germline lookup yields CDR1 SEHNR and CDR2 FQNEAQ (reference sequence). Trimming took 4 bases from V and 8 from J; bases not matched to a gene: 6. CDR3 amino acids: CASSSFDRGEKLFF. The CDR3 bases are TGTGCCAGCAGCTCGTTCGACAGGGGAGAAAAACTGTTTTTT.

This clonotype was observed a few times. The chain combines TRBV27 with TRBJ2-1, with 8 bases identical to TRBD2. J was trimmed by 0 bases and V by 5 bases; bases with no gene match: 3. Germline values: CDR1 MNHEY, CDR2 SMNVEV (reference sequence). The length of the CDR3 is 15 residues. The CDR3 nucleotides are TGTGCCAGCAGTCGCGGGGGGAGCTCCTACAATGAGCAGTTCTTC. It translates to CASSRGGSSYNEQFF.

This clonotype was recorded a few times. This chain uses TRBV7-9 with TRBJ2-6; D is uncertain. Trimming removed 7 bases at V and 2 bases at J, with 6 bases between. Germline CDR1 is SEHNR and CDR2 is FQNEAQ (reference sequence). The CDR3 has 13 amino acids. The CDR3 sequence is CASTPPGANVLTF. The CDR3 DNA reads TGTGCCAGCACCCCTCCTGGGGCCAACGTCCTGACTTTC.

This clonotype was counted many times. The J gene is TRBJ1-5, the V gene TRBV12-3 or TRBV12-4; maybe TRBD1 (5 bases). CDR3 size: 17 residues. V dropped 5 bases and J dropped 5 bases, with 22 bases sitting between them. CDR3 coding DNA: TGTGCCAGCAGTCCCCGGGGGTGGGGTTGGGCGTATCAGCCCCAGCATTTT. As protein: CASSPRGWGWAYQPQHF.

This sequence joins TRBV4-3 and TRBJ2-2, with D unresolved. Trimming took off 0 bases at V and 5 bases at J, with 7 bases between the two ends. The CDR3 is 14 residues long. The germline CDR1 and CDR2 sequences are LGHNA and YSLEER. Here the CDR3 DNA reads TGCGCCAGCAGCCAAGAGTGGGTGACCGGGGAGCTGTTTTTT. It encodes CASSQEWVTGELFF.

In its sample, this clonotype was seen many times. V gene TRBV6-2 or TRBV6-3 combines with J gene TRBJ2-1; D is undetermined. The CDR3 length is 15 residues. The germline V and J ends were trimmed by 8 bases and 0 bases, with 14 bases remaining between them. Per germline, CDR1 MNHEY and CDR2 SVGEGT. CDR3 loop: CASADPVSSYNEQFF. The CDR3 DNA follows: TGTGCCAGCGCCGACCCTGTTAGCTCCTACAATGAGCAGTTCTTC.

This clonotype has at least ten counts. The gene calls are TRBV29-1 and TRBJ2-5; TRBD2 matches 9 bases. V shed 6 bases, J shed 1 base, and the junction held 6 bases outside the gene matches. The CDR3 is made up of 14 amino acids. Germline CDR1 SQVTM, CDR2 ANQGSEA. The CDR3 reads CSVALTSGQETQYF. The CDR3 DNA reads TGCAGCGTCGCCCTGACTAGCGGCCAAGAGACCCAGTACTTC.

This clonotype has a count of ten or more. This chain connects TRBV4-3 to TRBJ1-4; D is undetermined. The germline gives CDR1 LGHNA, CDR2 YSLEER. The CDR3 extends over 15 amino acids. V dropped 0 bases and J dropped 6 bases, with 11 bases sitting between them. The CDR3 sequence is CASSQDNNYYEKLFF. CDR3 in DNA: TGCGCCAGCAGCCAAGATAACAATTACTATGAAAAACTGTTTTTT.

This clonotype was found many times. The genes are TRBV14 and TRBJ2-7; D uncertain. Germline CDR1 and CDR2: SGHDN and FVKESK. V was clipped by 1 base and J by 9 bases, with 10 bases between them. This CDR3 region has 12 residues. CDR3 DNA sequence: TGTGCCAGCAGCCAAGTTGCCCTGCGGCAGTACTTC. It encodes CASSQVALRQYF.

This clonotype has at least ten counts. V and J are TRBV20-1 and TRBJ2-7; D not resolved. The CDR3 has 13 amino acids. V dropped 1 base and J dropped 2 bases, with 9 bases sitting between them. The germline CDR1 and CDR2 sequences are DFQATT and SNEGSKA (reference sequence). The CDR3 sequence: CSARGQQPYEQYF. In DNA, the CDR3 is TGCAGTGCTAGAGGGCAGCAACCCTACGAGCAGTACTTC.

This clonotype was picked up many times. J is TRBJ1-2 and V is TRBV27; D unclear. Trimming took off 5 bases at V and 2 bases at J, with 15 bases between the two ends. The germline V gene has CDR1 MNHEY and CDR2 SMNVEV (reference sequence). The CDR3 is 15 amino acids. The CDR3 DNA sequence: TGTGCCAGCAGTCTAAACCCGGACGGAAACTATGGCTACACCTTC. Translating it yields CASSLNPDGNYGYTF.

This clonotype has a count of ten or more. The J gene is TRBJ2-1, the V gene TRBV14; D remains ambiguous. With 1 base removed from V and 9 bases from J, the gap between germline ends came to 10 bases. The CDR3 is 13 residues long. Germline V CDR1 and CDR2: SGHDN, FVKESK. In nucleotides, the CDR3 is TGTGCCAGCAGCCAAGCCCTTCAGCTTGAGCAGTTCTTC. Its protein is CASSQALQLEQFF.

The gene calls are TRBV28 and TRBJ1-1; 7 positions match TRBD1. This CDR3 spans 13 amino acids. V lost 5 bases, J lost 4 bases, and 4 bases stayed unmatched. Germline values: CDR1 MDHEN, CDR2 SYDVKM. The CDR3 nucleotides are TGTGCCAGCAGTCGGAACAGGGGCACTGAAGCTTTCTTT. Translation: CASSRNRGTEAFF.

This clonotype showed up many times. J is TRBJ2-3 and V is TRBV28, with 8 positions matching TRBD1. Per germline, CDR1 MDHEN and CDR2 SYDVKM. The CDR3 sequence is 12 residues long. Unmatched junction bases numbered 2, after V lost 4 bases and J lost 8 bases. CDR3 region: CASSSQGATQYF. The CDR3 region has the DNA TGTGCCAGCAGTTCTCAGGGGGCTACGCAGTATTTT.

The V call is TRBV28, the J call TRBJ1-6; 11 positions agree with TRBD1. The CDR3 extends over 13 amino acids. The V segment lost 10 bases and the J segment 8 bases; nucleotides outside the gene matches: 4. The germline V gene encodes CDR1 MDHEN and CDR2 SYDVKM. CDR3 sequence: CATTGQGDSPLHF. CDR3 in DNA: TGTGCCACCACGGGACAGGGGGATTCACCCCTCCACTTT. The complete variable domain, with remaining parts taken from reference TRBV28 and TRBJ1-6, reads DVKVTQSSRYLVKRTGEKVFLECVQDMDHENMFWYRQDPGLGLRLIYFSYDVKMKEKGDIPEGYSVSREKKERFSLILESASTNQTSMYLCATTGQGDSPLHFGNGTRLTVT.

This clonotype was picked up many times. The V call is TRBV19, the J call TRBJ1-5; maybe TRBD1 (5 bases). V lost 1 base and J 6 bases, leaving 16 bases between the germline ends. CDR3 length equals 16 residues. Per germline, CDR1 LNHDA and CDR2 SQIVND (reference sequence). The CDR3 DNA follows: TGTGCCAGTAGTATAGCCCCGGTCGTCGACAGTCAGCCCCAGCATTTT. It specifies CASSIAPVVDSQPQHF.

This clonotype was detected ten times or more. CDR3 region: CSAKQGAPNQPQHF. CDR3 bases: TGCAGTGCTAAGCAGGGGGCCCCCAATCAGCCCCAGCATTTT. The chain is built from TRBV20-1 and TRBJ1-5; 8 positions match TRBD1. V lost 4 bases, J lost 3 bases, and 5 bases stayed unmatched. The germline V gene encodes CDR1 DFQATT and CDR2 SNEGSKA (reference sequence). The CDR3 extends over 14 amino acids.

This clonotype was detected ten times or more. This chain uses TRBV7-2 with TRBJ1-6, with a possible D match to TRBD1 (5 bases). The germline CDR1 and CDR2 sequences are SGHTA and FQGNSA. The CDR3 is 15 amino acids. Trimming stripped 1 base from V and 9 bases from J, with 13 bases between. In DNA form, the CDR3 reads TGTGCCAGCAGCTTAGAGGCAGGGCACTCTTCACCCCTCCACTTT. Its translation is CASSLEAGHSSPLHF. Using reference TRBV7-2 and TRBJ1-6 for the parts outside the CDR3, the full variable domain is GAGVSQSPSNKVTEKGKDVELRCDPISGHTALYWYRQSLGQGLEFLIYFQGNSAPDKSGLPSDRFSAERTGGSVSTLTIQRTQQEDSAVYLCASSLEAGHSSPLHFGNGTRLTVT.

By share, this clonotype counts as medium-sized. The V and J genes are TRBV4-2 and TRBJ2-7; tentatively, D is TRBD1 (6 bases). The V gene lost 4 bases and the J gene lost 2 bases, with 12 bases spanning the gap. Germline CDR1 and CDR2: LGHNA and YNFKEQ. This CDR3 is built from 14 residues. The CDR3 loop is CASSLTGGTYEQYF. In DNA form, the CDR3 reads TGTGCCAGCAGCCTGACAGGTGGAACCTACGAGCAGTACTTC.

In this sample, this clonotype turned up many times. The chain has TRBV7-2 and TRBJ2-1; D is possibly TRBD1 (6 bases). Germline V lookup: CDR1 SGHTA, CDR2 FQGNSA. There are 14 residues in the CDR3. V lost 7 bases and J lost 8, with 18 bases in between. CDR3 DNA: TGTGCCAGCACCTTCAGGGGTGGGAAGGATGAGCAGTTCTTC. It yields the protein CASTFRGGKDEQFF. The entire variable domain, with the rest obtained from reference TRBV7-2 and TRBJ2-1, is as follows: GAGVSQSPSNKVTEKGKDVELRCDPISGHTALYWYRQSLGQGLEFLIYFQGNSAPDKSGLPSDRFSAERTGGSVSTLTIQRTQQEDSAVYLCASTFRGGKDEQFFGPGTRLTVL.

This clonotype was found many times. The chain couples TRBV7-2 to TRBJ2-7; D is perhaps TRBD2 (5 bases). The CDR3 spans 15 residues. Deletions cut 5 bases from V and 0 bases from J, with 14 bases between. From germline, CDR1 is SGHTA and CDR2 FQGNSA. CDR3 DNA: TGTGCCAGCAGCCCGAGGACTCAGAGCTCCTACGAGCAGTACTTC. Translation: CASSPRTQSSYEQYF. Looking up the rest from reference TRBV7-2 and TRBJ2-7 gives the full variable domain: GAGVSQSPSNKVTEKGKDVELRCDPISGHTALYWYRQSLGQGLEFLIYFQGNSAPDKSGLPSDRFSAERTGGSVSTLTIQRTQQEDSAVYLCASSPRTQSSYEQYFGPGTRLTVT.

This clonotype was recorded at least ten times. The V gene is TRBV5-6, the J gene TRBJ1-1; D is unresolved. V was trimmed by 0 bases and J by 0 bases, leaving 12 bases between them. Germline values: CDR1 SGHDT, CDR2 YYEEEE. This CDR3 has 16 amino acids. The CDR3 here is CASSLAGPYLNTEAFF. CDR3 nucleotide sequence: TGTGCCAGCAGCTTGGCGGGCCCTTACTTGAACACTGAAGCTTTCTTT. Supplemented by reference TRBV5-6 and TRBJ1-1, the full variable domain reads DAGVTQSPTHLIKTRGQQVTLRCSPKSGHDTVSWYQQALGQGPQFIFQYYEEEERQRGNFPDRFSGHQFPNYSSELNVNALLLGDSALYLCASSLAGPYLNTEAFFGQGTRLTVV.

In its sample, this clonotype was seen many times. This chain connects TRBV4-3 to TRBJ2-7; D might be TRBD2 (6 bases). Trimming pared 0 bases from V and 7 bases from J, leaving 13 bases between. CDR1 LGHNA and CDR2 YSLEER come from the germline V gene. The CDR3 extends over 14 amino acids. Here the CDR3 reads CASSQDPAGREQYF. As DNA, the CDR3 is TGCGCCAGCAGCCAAGATCCGGCAGGGAGGGAGCAGTACTTC.

This clonotype was seen repeatedly, ten times or more. The V and J genes are TRBV25-1 and TRBJ1-4; possible D gene TRBD1, 5 bases. The CDR3 consists of 16 residues. Germline CDR1 reads MGHDK; CDR2 reads SYGVNS. Trimming pared 1 base from V and 5 bases from J, leaving 14 bases between. This CDR3 is CASSEFDSSLNEKLFF. DNA for the CDR3: TGTGCCAGCAGTGAATTCGACAGCTCGTTAAATGAAAAACTGTTTTTT. Together with reference TRBV25-1 and TRBJ1-4, the CDR3 gives the full variable domain: EADIYQTPRYLVIGTGKKITLECSQTMGHDKMYWYQQDPGMELHLIHYSYGVNSTEKGDLSSESTVSRIRTEHFPLTLESARPSHTSQYLCASSEFDSSLNEKLFFGSGTQLSVL.

This clonotype was found a few times. The gene calls are TRBV24-1 and TRBJ1-5; D is ambiguous. Germline CDR1 KGHDR, CDR2 SFDVKD. CDR3 length: 13 residues. V lost 3 bases, J lost 4 bases, and 6 bases lay in between. CDR3 DNA: TGTGCCACCAGTGATCGTAGAAATCAGCCCCAGCATTTT. This codes for CATSDRRNQPQHF.

This clonotype was found many times. The CDR3 here is CASSQLPGQGLSTEAFF. The CDR3 bases are TGCGCCAGCAGCCAACTCCCGGGACAGGGTCTGAGCACTGAAGCTTTCTTT. The gene calls are TRBV4-1 and TRBJ1-1; 9 nucleotides agree with TRBD1. The CDR3 is 17 residues long. Unmatched junction bases numbered 11, after V lost 2 bases and J lost 4 bases. From germline, CDR1 is MGHRA and CDR2 YSYEKL.

This clonotype was seen only a few times. The chain couples TRBV7-3 to TRBJ2-2, with 10 bases that match TRBD2. The length of the CDR3 is 15 residues. After removal of 2 bases from V and 7 bases from J, the junction contained 4 bases not matched to a gene. CDR1 and CDR2 (germline): SGHTA, FQGTGA. The CDR3 nucleotides read TGTGCCAGCAGCTTAGTACTAGCGGGGCTCGGGGAGCTGTTTTTT. Translated, it gives CASSLVLAGLGELFF.

The gene calls are TRBV9 and TRBJ1-4; 11 bases are a match to TRBD1. The germline V gene encodes CDR1 SGDLS and CDR2 YYNGEE. J lost 3 bases, V lost 4 bases, and 8 bases had no gene match. This CDR3 has 17 residues. The CDR3 DNA follows: TGTGCCAGCAGCAAGGACAGGGGGCATGAAGCTAATGAAAAACTGTTTTTT. It translates to CASSKDRGHEANEKLFF. The full variable domain, completed using reference TRBV9 and TRBJ1-4, is DSGVTQTPKHLITATGQRVTLRCSPRSGDLSVYWYQQSLDQGLQFLIQYYNGEERAKGNILERFSAQQFPDLHSELNLSSLELGDSALYFCASSKDRGHEANEKLFFGSGTQLSVL.